This T cell receptor beta chain was identified during a study of glioma-infiltrating T cells after dendritic cell vaccination. This clone occurred a few times. Sequencing used immunoSEQ multiplex PCR; TCRdb keeps in-frame clones, though not all of them. The repertoire includes 90,000 or so clones, 81% of them detected once, and roughly 2% sits in the top ten. There are 21 residues in the CDR3. The V end lost 0 bases, the J end lost 0 bases, and 23 bases lay between the germline ends. In germline, CDR1 is MNHNS, CDR2 SASEGT. Time point given: after dendritic cell vaccination, including at tumor progression/relapse.

This TCR was sampled from a human donor with glioblastoma. The specimen comprised blood, sampled after dendritic cell vaccination. The J gene is TRBJ2-2, the V gene TRBV6-1; D possibly corresponds to TRBD1 (5 bases). DNA for the CDR3: TGTGCCAGCAGTGAAGCGCTCGTGGCAGGGAAAGTTTGGGCGAACACCGGGGAGCTGTTTTTT. Its translation is CASSEALVAGKVWANTGELFF.